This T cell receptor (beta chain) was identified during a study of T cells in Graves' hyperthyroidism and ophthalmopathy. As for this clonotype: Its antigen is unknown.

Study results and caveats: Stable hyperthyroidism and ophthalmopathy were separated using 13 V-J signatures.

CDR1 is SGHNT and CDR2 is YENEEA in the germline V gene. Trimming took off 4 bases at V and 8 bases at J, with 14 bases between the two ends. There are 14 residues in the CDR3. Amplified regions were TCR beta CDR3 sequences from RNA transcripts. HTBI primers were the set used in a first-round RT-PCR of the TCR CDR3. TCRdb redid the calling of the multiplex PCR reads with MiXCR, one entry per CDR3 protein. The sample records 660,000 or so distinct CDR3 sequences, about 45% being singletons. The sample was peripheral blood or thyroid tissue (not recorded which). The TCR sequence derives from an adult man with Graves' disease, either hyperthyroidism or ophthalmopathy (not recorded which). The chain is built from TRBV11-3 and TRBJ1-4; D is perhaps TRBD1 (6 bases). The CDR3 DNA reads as TGTGCCAGCAGCTACAGGGAAGGGCAGGAAAAACTGTTTTTT. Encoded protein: CASSYREGQEKLFF.